These 3 T cell receptor beta chains came from one sample sequenced in a study of CD8+CD57+ T cells in acquired aplastic anemia. Before being chosen for sequencing, patients had shown CD8+CD57+ cell expansion by flow cytometry. The TCR beta profiling, which covered VDJ combination and CDR3 sequence, was carried out using genomic DNA as the template. In TCRdb, the reads were re-called with MiXCR into one record per CDR3 protein. The sample records about 98,000 distinct CDR3 sequences, less than 75% being singletons. The sample consisted of sorted CD4+, CD8+, or CD8+CD57+ T cells (not recorded which) from PBMCs. Source of these receptors: a human donor with aplastic anemia.

The CDR3 here is CATSSVGQGQSYEQYF. Here the CDR3 DNA reads TGTGCCACCAGCAGTGTAGGACAGGGGCAATCCTACGAGCAGTACTTC. This chain uses TRBV15 with TRBJ2-7; 9 bases map to TRBD1. The CDR3 length is 16 residues. The V gene's germline CDR1 is LNHNV and CDR2 YYDKDF (reference sequence). Germline trimming cut 3 bases from V and 1 base from J; bases unmatched to any gene: 7.

This clonotype was picked up one time. This chain uses TRBV9 with TRBJ2-7; 10 bases line up with TRBD2. The germline V gene has CDR1 SGDLS and CDR2 YYNGEE. The CDR3 sequence is 14 residues long. Germline trimming cut 0 bases from V and 6 bases from J; bases unmatched to any gene: 3. The CDR3 DNA reads TGTGCCAGCAGCGTAGTAGCGGGAGGCGGCGAGCAGTACTTC. This sequence encodes CASSVVAGGGEQYF.

V gene TRBV5-1 combines with J gene TRBJ1-1; no firm D call. Trimming left V 4 bases short and J 11 bases short, with 18 bases between. Per the germline V gene, CDR1 is SGHRS and CDR2 is YFSETQ. The CDR3 length is 13 residues. CDR3: CASSLRGGDDAFF. The CDR3 nucleotides read TGCGCCAGCAGCCTCCGAGGAGGTGATGACGCTTTCTTT.